This T cell receptor (beta chain) appears in the sequencing data of a study of shared clonotypes between healthy human individuals. Study in general: Each donor's CD4 naive and CD4 memory cells filled three plates apiece, CD8 naive two, and CD8 memory one.

A word on this clone: Its specificity is unknown.

Method: immunoSEQ multiplex PCR; TCRdb's copy keeps in-frame clones and lacks some. The sample holds about 1 million clones, more than 60% seen once. Study conclusions and caveats: Some clonotypes were shared by all four sorted-subset donors, while others were not shared. The non-shared ones had lower generation probabilities than the shared ones. On the whole, naive subsets had larger estimated richness than memory subsets had. Donors were few, which limited the genetic and exposure-history diversity represented.

Germline assignment: CDR1 SGHVS and CDR2 FNYEAQ. The CDR3 runs 14 residues. V was clipped by 2 bases and J by 5 bases, with 12 bases between them. Material for sequencing was memory CD4+ T cells sorted from blood. Indicated subset: CD45RA-negative fraction. This sequence joins TRBV7-6 and TRBJ2-5, with D unresolved. This receptor was taken from a man younger than 35 in good health. As DNA, the CDR3 is TGTGCCAGCAGCTTACTGGGTCCTGTTGAGACCCAGTACTTC. Amino acids: CASSLLGPVETQYF.